Listed below are T cell receptor beta chains from one sample, sequenced in a study of cytomegalovirus exposure and HLA in healthy donors. Clones were sequenced by immunoSEQ multiplex PCR, and TCRdb holds only the in-frame ones, with some missing. The table has over 100,000 clones, around 70% seen once; the top ten hold around 6.6%. The sequencing sample was made of PBMCs. The receptors here all came from a man in his forties in good health and CMV-seropositive. The CDR3 runs from the conserved cysteine through the conserved F or W. The D gene is left open where the match is weak. Where a row states a size, it is once, few, many or the class of an expanded clone; other rows omit it.

size	V	D	J	CDR3	DNA
-	TRBV27	-	TRBJ1-1	CASSLRLAANTEAFF	TGTGCCAGCAGTCTTCGATTAGCAGCGAACACTGAAGCTTTCTTT
-	TRBV27	TRBD2	TRBJ2-7	CASSSGLAGPSKQYF	TGTGCCAGCAGTTCCGGACTAGCGGGACCTTCGAAGCAGTACTTC
few	TRBV6-5	TRBD1	TRBJ2-3	CASSLQGFPTDTQYF	TGTGCCAGCAGTTTACAGGGGTTCCCCACAGATACGCAGTATTTT
few	TRBV2	-	TRBJ1-1	CASRKQKNTEAFF	TGTGCCAGCAGGAAACAGAAGAACACTGAAGCTTTCTTT
-	TRBV5-5	TRBD1	TRBJ2-4	CASSPGTGWENIQYF	TGTGCCAGCAGCCCTGGGACAGGGTGGGAAAACATTCAGTACTTC
-	TRBV28	-	TRBJ1-1	CASSYPGNTNTEAFF	TGTGCCAGCAGCTACCCCGGGAACACCAACACTGAAGCTTTCTTT
-	TRBV7-2	-	TRBJ2-2	CASSLGRVNTGELFF	TGTGCCAGCAGCTTAGGCAGGGTAAACACCGGGGAGCTGTTTTTT
once	TRBV27	TRBD2	TRBJ2-7	CASSPFSGRDYEQYF	TGTGCCAGCAGTCCCTTTAGCGGGAGAGATTACGAGCAGTACTTC
few	TRBV5-1	-	TRBJ2-7	CASSRGGEIGSHLLYEQYF	TGCGCCAGCAGCCGCGGCGGGGAAATAGGCAGCCATCTCCTCTACGAGCAGTACTTC
few	TRBV6-5	-	TRBJ1-2	CASTEGVRGYTF	TGTGCCAGCACTGAAGGGGTTCGAGGCTACACCTTC
-	TRBV7-8	-	TRBJ2-7	CASSVSRAGLYYEQYF	TGTGCCAGCAGCGTAAGCAGGGCCGGGCTCTACTACGAGCAGTACTTC
-	TRBV4-1	-	TRBJ2-5	CASSQGTLQETQYF	TGCGCCAGCAGCCAAGGGACACTACAAGAGACCCAGTACTTC
-	TRBV4-1	TRBD1	TRBJ2-7	CASSQGTGSPYEQYF	TGCGCCAGCAGCCAGGGGACAGGGAGCCCCTACGAGCAGTACTTC
once	TRBV19	TRBD1	TRBJ2-3	CASRTGVSTDTQYF	TGTGCCAGTAGGACAGGGGTAAGCACAGATACGCAGTATTTT
-	TRBV18	-	TRBJ2-7	CASSPPAWGRDSSYEQYF	TGTGCCAGCTCACCACCAGCATGGGGGCGGGACAGCTCCTACGAGCAGTACTTC
-	TRBV7-9	-	TRBJ1-4	CASSRDSATNEKLFF	TGTGCCAGCAGCCGCGACTCAGCAACTAATGAAAAACTGTTTTTT
-	TRBV19	-	TRBJ1-5	CATRRDRTSNQPQHF	TGTGCCACCAGGAGAGACAGAACTAGCAATCAGCCCCAGCATTTT
-	TRBV19	TRBD1	TRBJ1-5	CASSKVGTAFDQPQHF	TGTGCCAGTAGTAAAGTAGGGACAGCCTTTGATCAGCCCCAGCATTTT
few	TRBV10-3	TRBD1	TRBJ2-1	CAISERQGGEQFF	TGTGCCATCAGTGAGCGACAGGGGGGTGAGCAGTTCTTC
-	TRBV5-1	TRBD2	TRBJ2-1	CASSLLPGLAVSYNEQFF	TGCGCCAGCAGCCTACTCCCGGGACTAGCGGTCTCCTACAATGAGCAGTTCTTC
-	TRBV5-1	TRBD2	TRBJ2-3	CASSETGGRSDTQYF	TGCGCCAGCAGCGAGACGGGGGGTAGGTCTGATACGCAGTATTTT